This T cell receptor (beta chain) was documented in a study of cytomegalovirus exposure and HLA in healthy donors. Germline V gene sequence: CDR1 SGHRS, CDR2 YFSETQ. V lost 4 bases to trimming and J lost 0 bases; unmatched junction nucleotides: 11. The CDR3 runs 17 residues. The study ran its PCR with 60 Vbeta and 13 Jbeta primers. Some clones are missing from TCRdb's copy, which holds only in-frame ones; the method was immunoSEQ multiplex PCR. The top ten clones hold roughly 1.9% of a sample with 150,000 to 200,000 clones, 75% to 90% of them seen once. This clone was observed a few times. The sequence was obtained from a human donor in good health. The chain is built from TRBV5-1 and TRBJ2-3; 7 bases fit TRBD1. Sequenced input: PBMCs. This chain's CDR3 is CASSVKTGTVSTDTQYF. The CDR3, as DNA: TGCGCCAGCAGCGTGAAGACCGGGACAGTAAGCACAGATACGCAGTATTTT.